This T cell receptor beta chain was profiled in a study of siplizumab effects on memory and regulatory T cells. Study findings and constraints: Treg origin accounted for an average of around 69% of mappable alloreactive CD4+ clones with siplizumab and less than 30% in controls. No functional test confirmed suppression by proliferating siplizumab-culture Tregs. Researchers could not give a naive or memory phenotype to roughly 75-96% of proliferating CD4+ or CD8+ clones.

The CDR3 spans 12 residues. CDR1 and CDR2 from the germline V gene are KGHSH and LQKENI. The ends were cut back, 2 bases at V and 7 bases at J, with 8 bases in the middle. Each sample contributed about 10^5 TCR templates to the assay. Clones were sequenced by immunoSEQ multiplex PCR, and TCRdb holds only the in-frame ones, with some missing. The sample records fewer than 45,000 clones, about 89% being singletons. Comments on this clone: Its antigen is not identified.

The sequence was collected from a human donor in good health. The chain joins TRBV18 to TRBJ1-1; no clear D. Sequencing input: naive CD4+ T cells sorted from blood. In nucleotides, the CDR3 is TGTGCCAGCTCACCAGGGAGCGGTGAAGCTTTCTTT. Translating it yields CASSPGSGEAFF.